The 3 T cell receptor beta chains listed next were all sequenced from one sample in a study of post-analysis software for immune sequencing data. Study observations and caveats: About 5 TRBV segments were more frequent in patients than controls; TRBV5-6, TRBV5-1 and TRBV20-1 belonged to this group.

Sequencing libraries made from TCR beta cDNA carried unique molecular identifiers. TCRdb processed the PCR reads anew with MiXCR; each CDR3 protein has one entry. The sample comprises hundreds of thousands of distinct CDR3 sequences, more than 50% of which are singletons, and about 11% rests with the top ten. These receptors' targets are unknown. Material: blood. The receptor source for this set is a girl aged 2 to 10 with multiple sclerosis.

The chain links TRBV29-1 to TRBJ2-7; no reliable D call. The DNA end lines up better with TRBJ2-5; the J call may be wrong. The CDR3 consists of 13 residues. The germline gives CDR1 SQVTM, CDR2 ANQGSEA. As DNA, the CDR3 is TGCAGCGTTCTAGGCGGCGGAAAAGAGACCCAGTACTTC. Its translation is CSVLGGGKETQYF.

As for this clonotype: An end of the junction does not agree with germline; a read error may underlie this. The CDR3 region is CSARGPQGGGKRSSYSEQFF. In DNA, the CDR3 is TGCAGTGCTAGAGGGCCTCAGGGGGGAGGGAAACGAAGCTCCTACAGTGAGCAGTTCTTC. The V gene is TRBV20-1, the J gene TRBJ2-1; D assignment may be TRBD1 or TRBD2 (7 bases each). Per the germline V gene, CDR1 is DFQATT and CDR2 is SNEGSKA (reference sequence). This CDR3 has 20 amino acids.

A note on this clonotype: It is unclear where the CDR3 begins or ends on the DNA, so no DNA is shown, and the CDR3 is as TCRdb lists it. The V call is TRBV3-1, the J call TRBJ2-1. The CDR3 length is 12 residues, termini included. In germline, CDR1 is LGHDT, CDR2 YNNKEL (reference sequence). CDR3 residues: CASSTSDNEQFF.